This T cell receptor beta chain was identified during a study of blood T cells in healthy people across ages. PCR was performed a second time for roughly 6 to 12 cycles using a sample-barcoded 5' primer and a J-beta primer mix. A single record per CDR3 protein comes from TCRdb applying MiXCR to the 5' RACE reads. The data contain about 750,000 distinct CDR3 sequences, roughly 53% of them singletons. CDR3 length: 15 amino acids. Trimming left V 0 bases short and J 7 bases short, with 16 bases between. The germline V gene encodes CDR1 DFQATT and CDR2 SNEGSKA (reference sequence). Total RNA extraction produced at least 5 micrograms (per sample) for the study.

The clonotype originates from an elderly man in good health. The V call is TRBV20-1, the J call TRBJ2-1, with D uncertain. The material sequenced was blood. This chain's CDR3 is CSARDGSTGRNEQFF. Here the CDR3 DNA reads TGCAGTGCTAGAGATGGGTCGACCGGTCGGAATGAGCAGTTCTTC.